This TCR beta chain was identified during a study of OX40 agonist ivuxolimab in advanced cancers. Across the study: Patients assigned to dose escalation were diagnosed with hepatocellular carcinoma, melanoma, renal cell or head and neck cancer. Past anti-PD-1, anti-PD-L1 or anti-CTLA-4 therapy was accepted, and 30% to 45% had received some. Study observations and caveats: More expanded clones were seen, on average, in CD8+ T cells than in CD4+.

Data came from immunoSEQ multiplex PCR; TCRdb stores just in-frame clones and leaves some out. The sample gives tens of thousands of clones, around nine tenths of which show up once; 5% to 7% is in the top ten. Comment on this clone: No antigen is known for it.

The sequence came from an adult with an advanced solid tumor such as melanoma, head and neck, liver or kidney cancer. The sample consisted of CD4+ or CD8+ T cells sorted from blood, taken in a trial of the OX40 agonist ivuxolimab.

The CDR3 DNA reads TGTGCCAGCAGGAACGACCTTAGCGGGAGGGACAATGAGCAGTTCTTC. Amino acid sequence: CASRNDLSGRDNEQFF. The chain carries TRBV28 and TRBJ2-1; 11 bases map to TRBD2. Trimming cost V 6 bases and J 5 bases; bases outside gene matches: 9. Germline CDR1 and CDR2: MDHEN and SYDVKM. The CDR3 is made up of 16 amino acids.